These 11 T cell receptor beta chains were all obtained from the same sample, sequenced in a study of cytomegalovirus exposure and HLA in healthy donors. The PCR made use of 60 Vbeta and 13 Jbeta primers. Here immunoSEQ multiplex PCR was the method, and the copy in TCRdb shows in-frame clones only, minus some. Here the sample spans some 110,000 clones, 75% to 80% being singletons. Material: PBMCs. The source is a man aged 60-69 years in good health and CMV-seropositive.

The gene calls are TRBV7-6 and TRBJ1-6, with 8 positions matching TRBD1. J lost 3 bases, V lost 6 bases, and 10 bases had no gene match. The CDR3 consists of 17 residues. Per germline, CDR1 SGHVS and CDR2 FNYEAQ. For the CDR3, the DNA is TGTGCCAGCAGGCTCGGACAGGGCAATAACTATAATTCACCCCTCCACTTT. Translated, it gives CASRLGQGNNYNSPLHF.

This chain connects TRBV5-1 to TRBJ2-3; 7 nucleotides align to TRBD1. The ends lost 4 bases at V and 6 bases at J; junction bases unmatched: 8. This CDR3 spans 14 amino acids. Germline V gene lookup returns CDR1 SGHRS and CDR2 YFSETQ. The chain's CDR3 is CASSLGQVLDTQYF. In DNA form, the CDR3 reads TGCGCCAGCAGCCTAGGACAGGTTTTGGATACGCAGTATTTT. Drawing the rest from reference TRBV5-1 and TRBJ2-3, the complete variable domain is KAGVTQTPRYLIKTRGQQVTLSCSPISGHRSVSWYQQTPGQGLQFLFEYFSETQRNKGNFPGRFSGRQFSNSRSEMNVSTLELGDSALYLCASSLGQVLDTQYFGPGTRLTVL.

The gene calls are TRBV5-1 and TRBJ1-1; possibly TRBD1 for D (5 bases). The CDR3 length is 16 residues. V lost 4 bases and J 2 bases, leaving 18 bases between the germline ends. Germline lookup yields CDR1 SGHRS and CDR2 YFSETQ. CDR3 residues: CASSTASSGVNTEAFF. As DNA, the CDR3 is TGCGCCAGCAGCACCGCCTCTTCGGGGGTAAACACTGAAGCTTTCTTT.

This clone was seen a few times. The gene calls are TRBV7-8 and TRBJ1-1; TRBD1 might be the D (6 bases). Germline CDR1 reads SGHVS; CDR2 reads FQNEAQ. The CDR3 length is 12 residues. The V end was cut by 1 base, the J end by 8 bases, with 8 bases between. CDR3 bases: TGTGCCAGCAGCTTAGTAGACAGGGAAGCTTTCTTT. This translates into CASSLVDREAFF.

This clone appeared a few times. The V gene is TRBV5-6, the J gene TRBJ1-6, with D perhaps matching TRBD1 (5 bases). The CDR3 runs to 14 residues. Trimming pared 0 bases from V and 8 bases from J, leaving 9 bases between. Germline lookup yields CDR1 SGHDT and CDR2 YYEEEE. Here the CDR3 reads CASSLGGGDSPLHF. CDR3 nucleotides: TGTGCCAGCAGCTTGGGTGGGGGGGATTCACCCCTCCACTTT.

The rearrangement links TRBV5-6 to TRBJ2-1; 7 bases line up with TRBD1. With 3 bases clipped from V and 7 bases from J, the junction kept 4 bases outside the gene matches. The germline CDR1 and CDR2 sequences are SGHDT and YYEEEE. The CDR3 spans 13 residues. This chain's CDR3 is CASSSYRGNEQFF. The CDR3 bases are TGTGCCAGCAGCTCCTACAGGGGAAATGAGCAGTTCTTC.

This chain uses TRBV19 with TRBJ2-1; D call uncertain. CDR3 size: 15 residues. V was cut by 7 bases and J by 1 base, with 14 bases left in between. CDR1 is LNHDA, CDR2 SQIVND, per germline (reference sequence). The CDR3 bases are TGTGCCAGTACCCCAATTCCAGTTTCCTACAATGAGCAGTTCTTC. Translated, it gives CASTPIPVSYNEQFF. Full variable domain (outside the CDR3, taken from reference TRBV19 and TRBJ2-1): DGGITQSPKYLFRKEGQNVTLSCEQNLNHDAMYWYRQDPGQGLRLIYYSQIVNDFQKGDIAEGYSVSREKKESFPLTVTSAQKNPTAFYLCASTPIPVSYNEQFFGPGTRLTVL.

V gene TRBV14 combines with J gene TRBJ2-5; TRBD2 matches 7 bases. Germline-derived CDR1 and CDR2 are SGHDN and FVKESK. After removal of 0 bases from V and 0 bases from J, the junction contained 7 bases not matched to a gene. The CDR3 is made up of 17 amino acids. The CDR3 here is CASSQELAAGNQETQYF. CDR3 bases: TGTGCCAGCAGCCAAGAGCTGGCAGCGGGGAACCAAGAGACCCAGTACTTC.

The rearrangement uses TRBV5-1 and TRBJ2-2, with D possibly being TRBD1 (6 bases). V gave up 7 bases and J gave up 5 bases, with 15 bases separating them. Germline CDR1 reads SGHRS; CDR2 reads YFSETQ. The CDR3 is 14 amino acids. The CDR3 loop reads CASSYQGGTGELFF. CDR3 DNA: TGCGCCAGCTCCTACCAAGGGGGAACCGGGGAGCTGTTTTTT.

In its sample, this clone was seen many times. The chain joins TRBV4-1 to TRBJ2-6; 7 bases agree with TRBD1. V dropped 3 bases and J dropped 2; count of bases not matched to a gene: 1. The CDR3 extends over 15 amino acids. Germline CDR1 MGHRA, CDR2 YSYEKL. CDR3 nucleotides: TGCGCCAGCAGCCAGACAGGGACTGGGGCCAACGTCCTGACTTTC. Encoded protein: CASSQTGTGANVLTF.

CDR3 DNA: TGTGCCAGCAGCGAAACACAGGGTATGAACACTGAAGCTTTCTTT. Residues: CASSETQGMNTEAFF. The genes are TRBV7-9 and TRBJ1-1; D is perhaps TRBD1 (6 bases). The CDR3 extends over 15 amino acids. V lost 5 bases and J lost 0, with 13 bases in between. Germline V gene lookup returns CDR1 SEHNR and CDR2 FQNEAQ (reference sequence).